This T cell receptor (beta chain) stems from a study of blood T cell repertoires in COVID-19. Whole-study context: The study drew acute and convalescent COVID-19 samples from the United States, Italy and Spain. T cells, B-cell-depleted T cells, or PBMCs provided the cDNA or gDNA that served as material.

Authors' analysis steps: Amplified reference gene primers provided the basis for estimating nucleated cell counts. The protocol was immunoSEQ multiplex PCR, while the TCRdb copy is restricted to in-frame clones and leaves out a portion. V and J calls and clone size are those listed in that table; D and trimming were worked out from the DNA. The table records 94,000 or so clones, around nine tenths of them present only once. The sequenced material came from peripheral blood. The sequence was collected from a woman of 80 years or more with active COVID-19.

This CDR3 is CASTPNAGTSRTGELFF. The CDR3 nucleotides are TGTGCCAGTACTCCCAATGCCGGGACTAGTCGTACCGGGGAGCTGTTTTTT. The chain combines TRBV13 with TRBJ2-2; 8 bases are shared with TRBD2. J lost 5 bases, V lost 9 bases, and 17 bases had no gene match. Per germline, CDR1 PRHDT and CDR2 FYEKMQ (reference sequence). The CDR3 has 17 residues.